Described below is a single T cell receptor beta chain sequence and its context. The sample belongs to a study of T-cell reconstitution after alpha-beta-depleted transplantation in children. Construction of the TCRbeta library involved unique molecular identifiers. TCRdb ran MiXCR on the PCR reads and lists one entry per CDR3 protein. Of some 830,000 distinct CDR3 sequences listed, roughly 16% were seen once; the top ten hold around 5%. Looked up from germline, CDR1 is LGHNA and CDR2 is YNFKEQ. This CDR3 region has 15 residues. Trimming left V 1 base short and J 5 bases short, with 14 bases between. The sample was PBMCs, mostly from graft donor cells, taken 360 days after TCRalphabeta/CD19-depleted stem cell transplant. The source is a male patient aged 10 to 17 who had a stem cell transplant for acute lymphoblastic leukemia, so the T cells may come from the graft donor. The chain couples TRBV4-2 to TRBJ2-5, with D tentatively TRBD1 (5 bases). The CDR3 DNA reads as TGTGCCAGCAGCCAAGCCTGGGGCGAGAAGGAGACCCAGTACTTC. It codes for CASSQAWGEKETQYF.